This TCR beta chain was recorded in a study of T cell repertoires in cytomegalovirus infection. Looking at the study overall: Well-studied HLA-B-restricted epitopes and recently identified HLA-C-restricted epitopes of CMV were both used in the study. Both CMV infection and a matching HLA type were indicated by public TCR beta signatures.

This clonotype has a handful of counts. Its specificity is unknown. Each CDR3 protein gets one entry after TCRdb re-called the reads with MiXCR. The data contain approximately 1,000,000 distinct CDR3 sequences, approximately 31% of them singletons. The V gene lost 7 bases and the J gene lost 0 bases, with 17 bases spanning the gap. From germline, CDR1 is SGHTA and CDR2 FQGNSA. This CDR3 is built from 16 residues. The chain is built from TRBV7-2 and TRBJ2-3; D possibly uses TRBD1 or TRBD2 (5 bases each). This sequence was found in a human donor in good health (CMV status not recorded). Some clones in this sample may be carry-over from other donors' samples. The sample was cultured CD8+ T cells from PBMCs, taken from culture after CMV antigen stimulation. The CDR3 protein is CASTVRGPQSTDTQYF. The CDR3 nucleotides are TGTGCCAGCACCGTAAGGGGACCCCAGAGCACAGATACGCAGTATTTT.